This entry describes one T cell receptor (beta chain). It lacks a known antigen. The record has no base qualities; no much larger clone is one base away. The CDR3 regions of human TCRbeta chains were subjected to immunosequencing. For the original study's pipeline: Repertoire TCRs were checked for matches against a reference library of SARS-CoV-2-specific TCRs that had been generated using the MIRA antigen-specificity platform. Breadth was defined as the fraction of unique TCRs that were SARS-CoV-2-associated. Depth was defined as the fraction of total T cells that were SARS-CoV-2-associated. Using the MIRA data, each spike-specific TCR was assigned both to the spike region to which the TCR was reactive and to a CD4 or CD8 class. Log10-transformed breadth and depth values were compared by one-way ANOVA with Sidak's multiple comparisons tests. Here the immuneACCESS table is served through TCRdb, limited to in-frame sequences with V and J called. Missing clones are a known gap in these copies; in checked studies unresolved V genes cover under half, and the rest lacks a known reason. D and trimming come from the DNA, and the V and J calls and clone size come from that table. Here the sample has some 120,000 clones; over 90% occur a single time. The ten largest clones capture about 0.86% of the sample.

The meaning of the sample's time point label: baseline before first vaccination. Samples from vaccinated people were obtained from the UK trials COV001 and COV002, which included a single-blind randomized controlled phase 2/3 trial of AZD1222 (ChAdOx1 nCoV-19) in healthy adults. For TCRbeta chain sequencing, PBMC samples from trial participants were taken at day 0 and at day 28 after the second dose. Looking up the germline V gene (reference sequence) yields CDR1 MNHEY and CDR2 SMNVEV. From the cysteine up to the phenylalanine, the CDR3 has a length of 14 residues. Only CDR3 DNA remains: 42 bases, in frame from the first base. V was cut back by 5 bases and J by 12 bases, leaving a gap of 17 bases between them. The sample comes from a study of T cell responses to AZD1222 COVID-19 vaccine (dated by TCRdb to about 2021). About the investigation overall: AZD1222 recipients whose second dose came at about 4 weeks and those whose second dose came at about 12 weeks were combined into one group, since spike-specific TCR depth and breadth did not differ between the two schedules. Trial participants were enrolled into age subgroups of 18-55, 56-69 and 70-plus years, which contained approximately 150, 28 and 58 TCR-sequenced participants, respectively. A total of around 240 trial participants underwent TCR sequencing, of whom 200 to 220 received two doses of AZD1222 and about 25 received two doses of the MenACWY control vaccine.

Broad study findings and their caveats: Conclusions about previously exposed vaccinees are limited because only a handful of AZD1222 recipients were SARS-CoV-2 seropositive at baseline. Nearly half of unique spike-specific TCRs reportedly recognized epitopes outside regions mutated in the B.1.351 and B.1.1.7 variants. The 56-69-year group was small, and its depth increase did not reach significance, likely because of low power. A significant rise in spike-specific TCR breadth and depth was observed after two AZD1222 doses relative to day 0 and relative to MenACWY recipients. The vaccine-associated CD4 TCRs covered the entire spike protein, and the dominant responses fell in regions 160-218 and 743-854. Participants were mostly white British and included more females than males, and it was suggested by the authors that clonal diversity may have been underestimated. Because no day 14 peak-response samples were available, repertoires were characterized only after the peak T cell response.

The chain is assembled from TRBV27 and TRBJ1-6; possibly the D gene is TRBD1, per 6 matching bases. The sequenced sample was peripheral blood, obtained on day 0 of AZD1222 vaccination. The sequence was obtained from an adult in good health. The CDR3 protein: CASSEGRGSLPLHF. The DNA reads TGTGCCAGCAGTGAAGGGAGGGGGTCTTTACCCCTCCACTTT.